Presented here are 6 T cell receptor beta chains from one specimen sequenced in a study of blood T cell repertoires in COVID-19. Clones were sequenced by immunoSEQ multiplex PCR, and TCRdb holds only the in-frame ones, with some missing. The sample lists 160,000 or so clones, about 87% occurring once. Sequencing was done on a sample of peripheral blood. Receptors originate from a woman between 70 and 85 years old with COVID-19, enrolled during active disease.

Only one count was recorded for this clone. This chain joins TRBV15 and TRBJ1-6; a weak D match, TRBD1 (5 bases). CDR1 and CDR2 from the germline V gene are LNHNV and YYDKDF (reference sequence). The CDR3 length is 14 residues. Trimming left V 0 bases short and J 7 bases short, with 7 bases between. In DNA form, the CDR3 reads TGTGCCACCAGCAGAGAGCAGGGAAATTCACCCCTCCACTTT. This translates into CATSREQGNSPLHF.

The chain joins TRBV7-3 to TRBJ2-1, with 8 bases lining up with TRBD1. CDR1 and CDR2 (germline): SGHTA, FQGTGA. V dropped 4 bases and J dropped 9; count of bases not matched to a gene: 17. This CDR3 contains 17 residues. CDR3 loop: CASSSTGGKGHGSEQFF. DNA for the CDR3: TGTGCCAGCAGCTCAACAGGGGGTAAGGGTCATGGTAGTGAGCAGTTCTTC. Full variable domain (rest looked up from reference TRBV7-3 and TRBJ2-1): GAGVSQTPSNKVTEKGKYVELRCDPISGHTALYWYRQSLGQGPEFLIYFQGTGAADDSGLPNDRFFAVRPEGSVSTLKIQRTERGDSAVYLCASSSTGGKGHGSEQFFGPGTRLTVL.

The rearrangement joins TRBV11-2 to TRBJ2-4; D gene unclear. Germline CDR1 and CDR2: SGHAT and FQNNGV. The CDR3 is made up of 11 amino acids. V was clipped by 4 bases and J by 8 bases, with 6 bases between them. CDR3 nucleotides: TGTGCCAGCAGCTCTAGGTACATTCAGTACTTC. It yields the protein CASSSRYIQYF.

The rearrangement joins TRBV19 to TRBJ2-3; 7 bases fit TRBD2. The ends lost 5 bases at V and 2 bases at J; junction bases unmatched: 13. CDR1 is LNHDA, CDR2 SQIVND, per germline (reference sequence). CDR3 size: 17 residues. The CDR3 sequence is CASSPSAGVGATDTQYF. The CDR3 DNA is TGTGCCAGTAGTCCCTCGGCGGGGGTTGGGGCCACAGATACGCAGTATTTT.

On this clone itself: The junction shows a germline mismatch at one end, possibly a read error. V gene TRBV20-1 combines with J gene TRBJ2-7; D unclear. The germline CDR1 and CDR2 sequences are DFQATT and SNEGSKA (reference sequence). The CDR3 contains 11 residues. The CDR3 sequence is CSAPLSHEQYF. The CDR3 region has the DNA TGCAGTGCTCCCCTCTCCCACGAGCAGTACTTC.

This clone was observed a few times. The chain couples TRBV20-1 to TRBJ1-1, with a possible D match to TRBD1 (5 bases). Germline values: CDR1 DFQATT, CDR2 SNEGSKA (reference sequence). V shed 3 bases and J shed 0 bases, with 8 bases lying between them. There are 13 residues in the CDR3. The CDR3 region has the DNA TGCAGTGCTAGTCAGGGAATGAACACTGAAGCTTTCTTT. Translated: CSASQGMNTEAFF.